The TCR beta chain under discussion was sequenced for a study of metastatic and nonmetastatic thyroid tumors. Findings and limits, study-wide: The reported finding was significantly higher TCR beta diversity in malignant thyroid tumors relative to benign nodules, in blood and tumor.

This clone was found many times. Its matching antigen is unknown. Nobody among the patients had been given any treatment before thyroid surgery. Trimming removed 2 bases at V and 1 base at J, with 12 bases between. The length of the CDR3 is 15 residues. Germline lookup yields CDR1 GTSNPN and CDR2 SVGIG (reference sequence). As processed by the authors: Across clinicopathological groups, CDR3 differences served as the basis for building a distant-metastasis classifier for papillary thyroid cancer. TCRdb reassembled clones from the PCR reads with MiXCR. V and J calls and clone size were set by TCRdb, not the authors. The table has 50,000 to 70,000 clones, approximately 4.1% seen once.

V usage is TRBV30 and J usage is TRBJ1-5; tentative D call: TRBD1 (5 bases). The clonotype was recovered from a female donor with papillary thyroid cancer or a benign thyroid nodule (not recorded which). Some clones in this sample may be carry-over from other donors' samples. The sequenced sample consisted of blood. For the CDR3, the DNA is TGTGCCTGGAGTCGAGCTTGGGGCAGCAATCAGCCCCAGCATTTT. As protein: CAWSRAWGSNQPQHF.